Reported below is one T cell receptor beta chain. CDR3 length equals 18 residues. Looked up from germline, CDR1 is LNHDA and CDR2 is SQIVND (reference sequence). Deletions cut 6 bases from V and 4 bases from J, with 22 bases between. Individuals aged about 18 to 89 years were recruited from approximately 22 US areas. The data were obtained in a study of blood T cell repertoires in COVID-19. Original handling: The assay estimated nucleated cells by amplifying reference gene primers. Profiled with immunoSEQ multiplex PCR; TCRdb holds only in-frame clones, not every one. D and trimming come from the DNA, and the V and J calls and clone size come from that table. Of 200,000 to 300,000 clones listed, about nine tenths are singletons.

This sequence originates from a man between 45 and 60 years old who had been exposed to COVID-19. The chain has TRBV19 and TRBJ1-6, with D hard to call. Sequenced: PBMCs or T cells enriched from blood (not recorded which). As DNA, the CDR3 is TGTGCCAGTAGCCTATTTTACCGTTCGGGAGCTTATAATTCACCCCTCCACTTT. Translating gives CASSLFYRSGAYNSPLHF.